This entry features one TCR beta chain sequence. The entry originates in a study of OX40 agonist ivuxolimab in advanced cancers. Study as a whole: Having had anti-PD-1, anti-PD-L1 or anti-CTLA-4 therapy before was allowed, and more than 35% had some. A partial response was reached by three patients: one with hepatocellular carcinoma and two with cutaneous melanoma.

Germline V CDR1 and CDR2: SGHNT, YYREEE (reference sequence). This CDR3 comprises 12 residues. Deletions cut 3 bases from V and 5 bases from J, with 8 bases between. Data came from immunoSEQ multiplex PCR; TCRdb stores just in-frame clones and leaves some out. The sample shows 35,000 to 45,000 clones, 82% of them seen only once. The receptor comes from an adult with an advanced solid tumor such as melanoma, head and neck, liver or kidney cancer. Sequencing used CD4+ or CD8+ T cells sorted from blood, obtained in a trial of the OX40 agonist ivuxolimab. The rearrangement uses TRBV5-4 and TRBJ1-1; tentative D call: TRBD1 (5 bases). CDR3 coding DNA: TGTGCCAGCAGCTCAGGGTTGACTGAAGCTTTCTTT. Translated, it gives CASSSGLTEAFF. The full variable domain, in which reference TRBV5-4 and TRBJ1-1 provide the parts outside the CDR3, is ETGVTQSPTHLIKTRGQQVTLRCSSQSGHNTVSWYQQALGQGPQFIFQYYREEENGRGNFPPRFSGLQFPNYSSELNVNALELDDSALYLCASSSGLTEAFFGQGTRLTVV.